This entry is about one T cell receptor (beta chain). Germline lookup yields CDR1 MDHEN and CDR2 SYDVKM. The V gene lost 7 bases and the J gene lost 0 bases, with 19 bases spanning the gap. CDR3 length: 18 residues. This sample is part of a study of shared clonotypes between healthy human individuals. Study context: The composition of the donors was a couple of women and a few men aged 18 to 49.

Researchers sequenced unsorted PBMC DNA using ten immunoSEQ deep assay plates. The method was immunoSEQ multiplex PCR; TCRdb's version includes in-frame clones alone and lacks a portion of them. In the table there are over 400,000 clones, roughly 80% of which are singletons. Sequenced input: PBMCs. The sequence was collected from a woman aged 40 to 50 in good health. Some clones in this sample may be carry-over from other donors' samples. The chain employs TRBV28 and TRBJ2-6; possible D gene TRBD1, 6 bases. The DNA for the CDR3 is TGTGCCAGCACTTGGCAGGGGCCTACCTACTCTGGGGCCAACGTCCTGACTTTC. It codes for CASTWQGPTYSGANVLTF.